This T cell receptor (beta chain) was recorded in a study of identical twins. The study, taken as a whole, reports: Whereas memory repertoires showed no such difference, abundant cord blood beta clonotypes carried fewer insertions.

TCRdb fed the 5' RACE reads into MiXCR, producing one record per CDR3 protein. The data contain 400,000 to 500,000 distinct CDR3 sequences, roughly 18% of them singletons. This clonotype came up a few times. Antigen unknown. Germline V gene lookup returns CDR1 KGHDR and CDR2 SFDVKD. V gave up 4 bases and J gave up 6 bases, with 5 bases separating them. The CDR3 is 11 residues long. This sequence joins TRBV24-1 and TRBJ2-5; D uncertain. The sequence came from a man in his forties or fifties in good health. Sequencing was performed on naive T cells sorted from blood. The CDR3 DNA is TGTGCCACCAGTGACATGAAGACCCAGTACTTC. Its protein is CATSDMKTQYF.